This TCR beta chain is drawn from a study of vaccination and CD4 T cells after COVID-19. The CDR3 consists of 16 residues. CDR1 is DFQATT and CDR2 is SNEGSKA in the germline V gene (reference sequence). The V and J ends lost 3 bases and 6 bases, in that order; junction bases with no gene match: 9. A note on this clonotype: Its antigen is as yet unknown.

CD4+ T cells that had been cultured provided DNA sequenced with the Oncomine TCR Beta short-read assay. Each CDR3 protein gets one entry after TCRdb re-called the PCR reads with MiXCR. The sample yields about 4,200 distinct CDR3 sequences, about 20% seen once. Treatment given: roughly ten-day PBMC culture with coronavirus spike peptide pools or control peptides (ViraFEST assay). The chain employs TRBV20-1 and TRBJ1-5; 12 nucleotides agree with TRBD1. The sequencing sample was made of CD4+ T cells from blood, cultured in vitro. The sequence came from a human donor who had recovered from COVID-19. The DNA of the CDR3 is TGCAGTGCTAGTCATTTGGGGACAGGGGGCGTTCAGCCCCAGCATTTT. Residues: CSASHLGTGGVQPQHF.